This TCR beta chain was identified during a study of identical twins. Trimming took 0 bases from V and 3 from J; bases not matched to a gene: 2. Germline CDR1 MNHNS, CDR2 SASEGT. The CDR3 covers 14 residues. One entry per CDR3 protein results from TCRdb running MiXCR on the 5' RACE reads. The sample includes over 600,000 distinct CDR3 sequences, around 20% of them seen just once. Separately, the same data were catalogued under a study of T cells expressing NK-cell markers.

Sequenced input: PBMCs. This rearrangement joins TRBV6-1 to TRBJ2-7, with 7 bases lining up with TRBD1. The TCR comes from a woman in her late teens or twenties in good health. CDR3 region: CASSEAGTVYEQYF. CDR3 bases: TGTGCCAGCAGTGAAGCGGGGACAGTCTACGAGCAGTACTTC.